This is a list of T cell receptor beta chains from one sample in a study of early T cells in non-severe SARS-CoV-2 infection. TCRdb recomputed calls from the 5' RACE reads with MiXCR, one row per CDR3 protein. The table includes around 60,000 distinct CDR3 sequences, around 11% detected once. Here the sequenced sample was whole blood, taken at baseline. The source of these receptors is an adult who was a healthcare worker with PCR-confirmed SARS-CoV-2 infection or an uninfected control (not recorded which). The CDR3 runs from the conserved cysteine through the conserved F or W. Each record gives: J gene, clone size, D gene, CDR3 length, V gene, CDR3 DNA, CDR3 protein. The D gene is left open where the match is weak. Not every row has a clone size; where given, it reads once, few, many or a size class.

>TRBJ2-3|.|.|15|TRBV6-4
TGTGCCAGCAGTGACTCGAGTGGTGCGGCAGATACGCAGTATTTT
CASSDSSGAADTQYF
>TRBJ2-3|many|.|14|TRBV5-1
TGCGCCAGCAGCTCGGGTCCTAGCACAGATACGCAGTATTTT
CASSSGPSTDTQYF
>TRBJ1-2|.|.|13|TRBV18
TGTGCCAGCTCACCCGCAGCAAAGCAGGGCTACACCTTC
CASSPAAKQGYTF
>TRBJ2-1|few|.|12|TRBV12-3/TRBV12-4
TGTGCCAGCAGTCTCCTCCGCGACCAGCAGTTCTTC
CASSLLRDQQFF
>TRBJ2-2|.|.|14|TRBV24-1
TGTGCCACCAGTGATTCACAGGTCCACGGGGAGCTGTTTTTT
CATSDSQVHGELFF
>TRBJ2-2|.|TRBD2|15|TRBV5-1
TGCGCCAGCAGCCGGGAGGGGACTTCCATCGGGGAGCTGTTTTTT
CASSREGTSIGELFF
>TRBJ2-3|few|TRBD2|14|TRBV20-1
TGCAGTGCCAAGCCGGGGACTAGCGGGGTCTCGCAGTATTTT
CSAKPGTSGVSQYF
>TRBJ2-2|.|.|14|TRBV5-4
TGTGCCAGCAGCCCTAGGGGGTTCACCGGGGAGCTGTTTTTT
CASSPRGFTGELFF
>TRBJ2-7|.|.|12|TRBV11-2
TGTGCCAGCAGCTTCCGATTATACGAGCAGTACTTC
CASSFRLYEQYF
>TRBJ2-7|few|TRBD1|15|TRBV5-4
TGTGCCAGCAGCCGCCGGGACAGGAGGCTTAGTGAGCAGTACTTC
CASSRRDRRLSEQYF
>TRBJ1-3|few|.|15|TRBV2
TGTGCCAGCCAAGCCGTGCGGGGATCCTGGAACACCATATATTTT
CASQAVRGSWNTIYF
>TRBJ2-3|few|TRBD1|16|TRBV24-1
TGTGCCACCAGTGAACCGGGACAGGGGGCGCGAGATACGCAGTATTTT
CATSEPGQGARDTQYF
>TRBJ2-2|.|.|13|TRBV6-2/TRBV6-3
TGTGCCAGCAGTTATTTGAGAACCGGGGAGCTGTTTTTT
CASSYLRTGELFF
>TRBJ2-1|many|.|14|TRBV20-1
TGCAGTGCTAGAAAGCAGCAGACCTACAATGAGCAGTTCTTC
CSARKQQTYNEQFF
>TRBJ2-7|.|.|13|TRBV5-1
TGCGCCAGCAGCACGGGTCTAGCCGAGGAGCAGTACTTC
CASSTGLAEEQYF
>TRBJ1-2|few|TRBD1|14|TRBV10-2
TGCGCCAGCAGTGAGGACAGGGGGATCTATGGCTACACCTTC
CASSEDRGIYGYTF
>TRBJ2-7|.|.|15|TRBV2
TGTGCCAGCAGTGAAAATTGGGGGTTCGCCTACGAGCAGTACTTC
CASSENWGFAYEQYF
>TRBJ1-1|few|.|12|TRBV14
TGTGCCAGCAGCGCACAGAACACTGAAGCTTTCTTT
CASSAQNTEAFF
>TRBJ2-1|few|.|13|TRBV29-1
TGCAGCGGAAATAGGGACCGTAACAATGAGCAGTTCTTC
CSGNRDRNNEQFF
>TRBJ1-5|few|TRBD1|14|TRBV3-1
TGTGCCAGCAGCTTCAGACAGGGAAATCAGCCCCAGCATTTT
CASSFRQGNQPQHF